This TCR beta chain comes out of a study of early T cells in non-severe SARS-CoV-2 infection. Background on the study: Chains stayed unpaired after sequencing of bulk RNA from unsorted whole blood. Study-wide points: Matches to VDJdb favored anti-spike CD8 responses and missed private and CD4 specificities.

There are many counts of this clonotype. Its antigen remains unknown. Individual cDNA molecules received unique molecular identifiers during library preparation. Each CDR3 protein is one row after TCRdb ran MiXCR on the 5' RACE reads. The data hold 63,000 or so distinct CDR3 sequences, with approximately 12% observed a single time. V was pared by 0 bases and J by 6 bases, with 5 bases of the junction left unmatched. The CDR3 runs 16 residues. The V gene's germline CDR1 is MNHEY and CDR2 SVGEGT. The source is an adult who was a healthcare worker with PCR-confirmed SARS-CoV-2 infection or an uninfected control (not recorded which). The sequenced sample was whole blood. The chain has TRBV6-2 or TRBV6-3 and TRBJ2-7, with 13 bases aligning to TRBD2. The CDR3 region is CASSYSRLAGGGEQYF. In DNA, the CDR3 is TGTGCCAGCAGTTACTCTAGACTAGCGGGAGGCGGCGAGCAGTACTTC.